This T cell receptor (beta chain) is from a study of blood T cell repertoires in COVID-19. Study-level information: Researchers got acute and convalescent COVID-19 samples from the United States, Italy and Spain. T cells, B-cell-depleted T cells, or PBMCs provided the cDNA or gDNA that served as material.

This clone was observed a handful of times. With 3 bases clipped from V and 5 bases from J, the junction kept 3 bases outside the gene matches. There are 14 residues in the CDR3. CDR1 and CDR2 (germline): SGHVS, FQNEAQ. Original handling: Counts of nucleated cells, estimated from reference gene primer amplification, were obtained. Assay used: immunoSEQ multiplex PCR; TCRdb lists only in-frame clones, some missing. That table supplies the V and J calls and clone size; D and trimming were determined from the DNA. This table holds some 140,000 clones, approximately 84% found once. Sequences were obtained from peripheral blood. The origin of this receptor is a human donor in a cohort sampled during active COVID-19. The rearrangement uses TRBV7-8 and TRBJ1-4, with 7 bases that match TRBD1. The CDR3 bases are TGTGCCAGCAGCTTGGACAGGAGGAATGAAAAACTGTTTTTT. Protein sequence: CASSLDRRNEKLFF. The variable domain in full, with the rest retrieved from reference TRBV7-8 and TRBJ1-4, is GAGVSQSPRYKVAKRGQDVALRCDPISGHVSLFWYQQALGQGPEFLTYFQNEAQLDKSGLPSDRFFAERPEGSVSTLKIQRTQQEDSAVYLCASSLDRRNEKLFFGSGTQLSVL.